A single sample is the source of the 19 T cell receptor beta chains below, sequenced in a study of T cell changes during pregnancy in multiple sclerosis (dated by TCRdb to 2018 to 2020). Library construction relied on the immunoSEQ multiplex PCR assay. TCRdb carries this immuneACCESS record with in-frame sequences only. Its versions omit some clonotypes, under half of them owing to an unresolved V gene in the studies checked, with the rest unexplained. In this sample the table shows about 50,000 clones, approximately 90% of which occur a single time. The ten largest clones add up to 0.39% of the sample. Here the sequenced sample was CD4+ T cells from peripheral blood mononuclear cells, taken after pregnancy. The receptors stem from a female donor with multiple sclerosis, enrolled in a pregnancy study.

The chain uses TRBV7-3 and TRBJ1-2; 8 nucleotides line up with TRBD1. V lost 5 bases, J lost 8 bases, and 7 bases stayed unmatched. Germline V gene sequence: CDR1 SGHTA, CDR2 FQGTGA. This CDR3 contains 13 residues. CDR3 DNA sequence: TGTGCCAGCAGCCCTCGGACAGGGAACGGCTACACCTTC. It yields the protein CASSPRTGNGYTF.

The rearrangement uses TRBV11-2 and TRBJ2-1; 10 bases line up with TRBD2. Germline V gives CDR1 SGHAT, CDR2 FQNNGV. Trimming cost V 1 base and J 4 bases; bases outside gene matches: 4. CDR3 length: 16 amino acids. The CDR3 bases are TGTGCCAGCAGCTTAGGAAGCGGGAGGGCATACAATGAGCAGTTCTTC. As protein: CASSLGSGRAYNEQFF.

CDR3 DNA sequence: TGTGCCACTCATACATGGGCTAATGAAGCTTTCTTT. Residues: CATHTWANEAFF. The chain is built from TRBV6-1 and TRBJ1-1; D is uncertain. Germline CDR1 and CDR2: MNHNS and SASEGT. This CDR3 has 12 amino acids. The V end was cut by 10 bases, the J end by 7 bases, with 16 bases between.

The V gene is TRBV7-9, the J gene TRBJ1-4, with 8 bases lining up with TRBD1. The CDR3 has 17 amino acids. Germline CDR1 SEHNR, CDR2 FQNEAQ (reference sequence). V lost 4 bases and J lost 2; bases outside the gene matches: 9. CDR3 region: CASSSSRGTGTNEKLFF. The CDR3 DNA reads TGTGCCAGCAGCTCCAGCCGTGGGACAGGTACTAATGAAAAACTGTTTTTT.

The chain links TRBV7-2 to TRBJ1-2; 9 bases align to TRBD1. Germline-derived CDR1 and CDR2 are SGHTA and FQGNSA. The CDR3 runs to 17 residues. V dropped 5 bases and J dropped 0; count of bases not matched to a gene: 10. The CDR3 DNA follows: TGTGCCAGCAGCCAAGGACAGGGGTCTCTCCCTAACTATGGCTACACCTTC. As protein: CASSQGQGSLPNYGYTF. Together with reference TRBV7-2 and TRBJ1-2, the CDR3 gives the full variable domain: GAGVSQSPSNKVTEKGKDVELRCDPISGHTALYWYRQSLGQGLEFLIYFQGNSAPDKSGLPSDRFSAERTGGSVSTLTIQRTQQEDSAVYLCASSQGQGSLPNYGYTFGSGTRLTVV.

This chain joins TRBV7-2 and TRBJ1-5; 7 bases agree with TRBD1. With V trimmed by 2 bases and J by 0 bases, 7 bases remained unmatched. Germline V gene lookup returns CDR1 SGHTA and CDR2 FQGNSA. CDR3 length equals 17 residues. CDR3 amino acids: CASSLRGRLDSNQPQHF. In DNA, the CDR3 is TGTGCCAGCAGCTTAAGGGGGCGCTTAGATAGCAATCAGCCCCAGCATTTT. The full variable domain, completed using reference TRBV7-2 and TRBJ1-5, is GAGVSQSPSNKVTEKGKDVELRCDPISGHTALYWYRQSLGQGLEFLIYFQGNSAPDKSGLPSDRFSAERTGGSVSTLTIQRTQQEDSAVYLCASSLRGRLDSNQPQHFGDGTRLSIL.

This chain's CDR3 is CASSRGQGAGEAFF. Here the CDR3 DNA reads TGTGCCAGCAGCAGGGGACAGGGGGCGGGTGAAGCTTTCTTT. This rearrangement joins TRBV7-2 to TRBJ1-1; 12 nucleotides align to TRBD1. V was pared by 5 bases and J by 7 bases, with 5 bases of the junction left unmatched. Germline values: CDR1 SGHTA, CDR2 FQGNSA. The CDR3 has 14 residues. The full variable domain, completed using reference TRBV7-2 and TRBJ1-1, is GAGVSQSPSNKVTEKGKDVELRCDPISGHTALYWYRQSLGQGLEFLIYFQGNSAPDKSGLPSDRFSAERTGGSVSTLTIQRTQQEDSAVYLCASSRGQGAGEAFFGQGTRLTVV.

This chain connects TRBV21-1 to TRBJ1-4; TRBD1, the table's D call, was not compared with the DNA. TRBV21-1 is tagged as a pseudogene. The CDR3 is made up of 15 amino acids. CDR3 loop: CASSNLRTDNEKLFF. The DNA for the CDR3 is TGTGCCAGCAGCAACCTAAGGACAGATAATGAAAAACTGTTTTTT.

V usage is TRBV7-2 and J usage is TRBJ1-5; D ambiguous. Trimming took off 1 base at V and 5 bases at J, with 6 bases between the two ends. The CDR3 has 13 amino acids. Germline CDR1 reads SGHTA; CDR2 reads FQGNSA. In DNA, the CDR3 is TGTGCCAGCAGCTTAGTACGGGATCAGCCCCAGCATTTT. Its translation: CASSLVRDQPQHF.

The rearrangement joins TRBV28 to TRBJ2-7, with TRBD2 matching over 13 bases. The germline V gene encodes CDR1 MDHEN and CDR2 SYDVKM. V shed 7 bases and J 3 bases; nucleotides not matched to a gene: 9. The CDR3 length is 16 residues. CDR3 amino acids: CASTSPGLAGVYEQYF. The CDR3 bases are TGTGCCAGCACCAGCCCAGGACTAGCGGGAGTCTACGAGCAGTACTTC.

The chain is built from TRBV5-4 and TRBJ2-2; D is undetermined. The germline gives CDR1 SGHNT, CDR2 YYREEE (reference sequence). V shed 0 bases and J shed 5 bases, with 5 bases lying between them. This CDR3 comprises 13 residues. The CDR3 sequence: CASSLGPTGELFF. The CDR3 bases are TGTGCCAGCAGCTTGGGGCCAACCGGGGAGCTGTTTTTT. The full variable domain, completed using reference TRBV5-4 and TRBJ2-2, is ETGVTQSPTHLIKTRGQQVTLRCSSQSGHNTVSWYQQALGQGPQFIFQYYREEENGRGNFPPRFSGLQFPNYSSELNVNALELDDSALYLCASSLGPTGELFFGEGSRLTVL.

This chain joins TRBV18 and TRBJ1-5, with D tentatively TRBD1 (6 bases). This CDR3 region has 15 residues. CDR1 and CDR2 (germline): KGHSH, LQKENI. V lost 2 bases and J 1 base, leaving 9 bases between the germline ends. The CDR3 nucleotides are TGTGCCAGCTCACCAGGAACAGGGAGCAATCAGCCCCAGCATTTT. Residues: CASSPGTGSNQPQHF.

CDR3 amino acids: CASTRDRGDSPLHF. CDR3 nucleotides: TGTGCCAGCACCAGGGACAGGGGTGATTCACCCCTCCACTTT. The genes are TRBV27 and TRBJ1-6, with 10 bases aligning to TRBD1. CDR3 size: 14 residues. Germline V gene sequence: CDR1 MNHEY, CDR2 SMNVEV (reference sequence). Unmatched junction bases numbered 5, after V lost 7 bases and J lost 8 bases.

The CDR3 nucleotides are TGCGCCAGCAGCCAAGAGGTTAGACTAGCGGGAGTTTCAAATGAGCAGTTCTTC. Protein sequence: CASSQEVRLAGVSNEQFF. The rearrangement links TRBV4-1 to TRBJ2-1; 12 nucleotides line up with TRBD2. Germline V lookup: CDR1 MGHRA, CDR2 YSYEKL. Trimming at V came to 0 bases and at J to 7 bases, leaving 10 bases not matched to a gene. The CDR3 contains 18 residues.

The chain combines TRBV27 with TRBJ2-6, with D possibly being TRBD2 (6 bases). CDR3 length: 16 amino acids. V gave up 1 base and J gave up 2 bases, with 9 bases separating them. CDR1 and CDR2 (germline): MNHEY, SMNVEV (reference sequence). As DNA, the CDR3 is TGTGCCAGCAGTTTATGGCGCGGGGCTGGGGCCAACGTCCTGACTTTC. This encodes CASSLWRGAGANVLTF.

The chain is built from TRBV19 and TRBJ2-4; TRBD2 is a possible D gene (5 bases). There are 14 residues in the CDR3. Germline CDR1 LNHDA, CDR2 SQIVND (reference sequence). The V and J ends lost 4 bases and 7 bases respectively, with 14 bases between them. The CDR3 loop is CASSTRPGGNIQYF. CDR3 bases: TGTGCCAGTAGTACCCGACCGGGCGGGAACATTCAGTACTTC.

The rearrangement uses TRBV6-1 and TRBJ1-4, with a weak D call TRBD1 (6 bases). Trimming removed 6 bases from V and 7 bases from J, with 18 bases in between. The germline gives CDR1 MNHNS, CDR2 SASEGT. The CDR3 runs to 15 residues. The CDR3 protein is CASSSNFGGGEKLFF. Written as DNA, the CDR3 is TGTGCCAGCAGCTCAAACTTTGGGGGCGGTGAAAAACTGTTTTTT.

The chain's CDR3 is CAWSVPSGSYNEQFF. In DNA form, the CDR3 reads TGTGCCTGGAGTGTACCGAGCGGGAGCTACAATGAGCAGTTCTTC. The J gene is TRBJ2-1, the V gene TRBV30; 8 bases fit TRBD2. The germline V gene encodes CDR1 GTSNPN and CDR2 SVGIG (reference sequence). The CDR3 totals 15 residues. V dropped 0 bases and J dropped 3; count of bases not matched to a gene: 4.

The genes are TRBV5-4 and TRBJ2-5; TRBD1 agrees at 11 bases. The CDR3 is 15 amino acids. Looked up from germline, CDR1 is SGHNT and CDR2 is YYREEE (reference sequence). V shed 3 bases and J 4 bases; nucleotides not matched to a gene: 5. In nucleotides, the CDR3 is TGTGCCAGCAGCTCGGGACAGGGGGTTGGAGAGACCCAGTACTTC. Translating it yields CASSSGQGVGETQYF.